Only one count was recorded for the clone carrying this T cell receptor (beta chain). Libraries were prepared by immunoSEQ multiplex PCR; TCRdb keeps only in-frame clonotypes and omits some of them. The table includes about 260,000 clones, 84% detected once. V lost 1 base to trimming and J lost 5 bases, with 12 bases between them. The CDR3 covers 15 residues. From germline, CDR1 is SGHRS and CDR2 YFSETQ. The sample belongs to a study of blood T cell repertoires in COVID-19. This TCR was sampled from a man aged 60-69 years with acute or convalescent COVID-19. V and J are TRBV5-1 and TRBJ2-2; the D gene is possibly TRBD1 (7 bases). What was sequenced was peripheral blood. The CDR3 DNA follows: TGCGCCAGCAGCTTGACAGGGGAGGTAACCGGGGAGCTGTTTTTT. Translation gives CASSLTGEVTGELFF.